This T cell receptor beta chain was identified during a study of early T cells in non-severe SARS-CoV-2 infection. Across the study: Investigators sequenced bulk RNA drawn from unsorted whole blood, and chains remained unpaired.

The TCR library protocol attached unique molecular identifiers to the individual cDNA molecules. TCRdb processed the 5' RACE reads anew with MiXCR; each CDR3 protein has one entry. The sample comprises 60,000 to 85,000 distinct CDR3 sequences, around a sixth of which are singletons, and 10% to 15% rests with the top ten. The material sequenced was whole blood. The sequence derives from an adult who was a healthcare worker with PCR-confirmed SARS-CoV-2 infection or an uninfected control (not recorded which).

In DNA form, the CDR3 reads TGTGCCAGCAGCCTAGGCGGGCCGGCAGATACGCAGTATTTT. It is translated as CASSLGGPADTQYF. The chain recombines TRBV7-9 with TRBJ2-3; D might be TRBD2 (5 bases). This CDR3 contains 14 residues. Looked up from germline, CDR1 is SEHNR and CDR2 is FQNEAQ (reference sequence). V dropped 5 bases and J dropped 4 bases, with 13 bases sitting between them.